Reported below is one TCR beta chain. No conserved phenylalanine or tryptophan ends this CDR3, so it is likely a read error. This entry comes from a study of patients and donors after allogeneic stem cell transplantation. TCRdb itself ran the RT-PCR reads through MiXCR, one entry per CDR3 protein. The sample records about 90,000 distinct CDR3 sequences, roughly 52% being singletons. Trimming pared 5 bases from V and 0 bases from J, leaving 16 bases between. This CDR3 spans 16 amino acids. Germline loops: CDR1 SGHVS, CDR2 FQNEAQ. The TCR sequence derives from a human donor who was either an allogeneic HSCT recipient or a stem cell or donor lymphocyte infusion donor (not recorded which). It is not recorded whose cells these are; they may come from a transplant donor. The chain recombines TRBV7-8 with TRBJ1-1; a weak D match, TRBD1 (6 bases). Specimen: blood, either unsorted or a sorted T cell fraction (not recorded which). In nucleotides, the CDR3 is TGTGCCAGCAGCCTAGAAGAACAGGGTATGAACACTGAAGCTTTCTTG. It translates to CASSLEEQGMNTEAFL.